This T cell receptor (beta chain) appears in the sequencing data of a study of T cells after yellow fever vaccination. Study-level results: Peaking on day 5 versus 15, the secondary response was faster but weaker. Clonotype sharing between CD4 and CD8 compartments was small. Once the booster was given, most primary-vaccination clones reappeared, at over 95% for CD4 and approximately 88% for CD8.

This clonotype came up a few times. Its specificity is unknown. They built TCR cDNA with 5'RACE template switching, a step that put in a universal primer site and UMIs. Each CDR3 protein is one row after TCRdb ran MiXCR on the 5' RACE reads. The sample carries approximately 150,000 distinct CDR3 sequences, roughly 6.2% recorded once. This CDR3 contains 13 residues. Germline CDR1 is SGDLS and CDR2 is YYNGEE. V lost 0 bases and J lost 4, with 7 bases in between. The genes are TRBV9 and TRBJ2-5; D not resolved. The clonotype was recovered from a man aged 18 to 29 who received the YFV17D yellow fever vaccine. Material: CD4+ T cells sorted from PBMCs, obtained on the day of the first yellow fever vaccination. The CDR3 DNA sequence: TGTGCCAGCAGCGTAGACACGGTAGAGACCCAGTACTTC. It translates to CASSVDTVETQYF.